This TCR beta chain came from a study of blood T cell repertoires in COVID-19. V gave up 6 bases and J gave up 6 bases; unmatched junction bases: 11. Germline CDR1 ENHRY, CDR2 SYGVKD. The CDR3 contains 14 residues. Repertoires were generated with immunoSEQ multiplex PCR, while TCRdb's copy carries only in-frame clones and drops some. Of 120,000 or so clones detected, roughly 80% appear once; the ten largest clones hold 2.5%. This clone was seen ten or more times. The gene calls are TRBV10-3 and TRBJ2-7; 7 bases line up with TRBD1. Sequenced material: peripheral blood. This TCR was sampled from a man between 45 and 60 years old with acute or convalescent COVID-19. The CDR3 region is CAISQGQNIGEQYF. In DNA, the CDR3 is TGTGCCATCAGCCAGGGACAGAACATTGGCGAGCAGTACTTC.